The 27 T cell receptor beta chains listed next were all sequenced from one sample in a study of blood T cell repertoires in COVID-19. TCRdb keeps only in-frame clones here, not all; method: immunoSEQ multiplex PCR. The table lists under 450,000 clones, 80% to 85% of them singletons, with about 5.4% in the top ten. The sequenced sample consisted of PBMCs or T cells enriched from blood (not recorded which). Source of these receptors: a woman between 50 and 59 years old who had recovered from COVID-19.

This chain connects TRBV2 to TRBJ1-6; TRBD1 is a possible D gene (6 bases). Germline-derived CDR1 and CDR2 are SNHLY and FYNNEI. The V gene lost 2 bases and the J gene lost 5 bases, with 10 bases spanning the gap. This CDR3 region has 15 residues. The CDR3 DNA reads as TGTGCCAGCAGTGAAAGGGGGACCAATAATTCACCCCTCCACTTT. Translating it yields CASSERGTNNSPLHF.

The rearrangement joins TRBV9 to TRBJ2-1; weak D call: TRBD2 (5 bases). Trimming stripped 0 bases from V and 0 bases from J, with 10 bases between. From germline, CDR1 is SGDLS and CDR2 YYNGEE. The CDR3 consists of 16 residues. The CDR3: CASSVVSGSSYNEQFF. The CDR3 coding sequence is TGTGCCAGCAGCGTAGTCAGCGGTAGCTCCTACAATGAGCAGTTCTTC.

This clone appeared a few times. V usage is TRBV5-1 and J usage is TRBJ2-7, with 14 nucleotides matching TRBD2. V lost 5 bases and J lost 6; bases outside the gene matches: 7. Germline V gene sequence: CDR1 SGHRS, CDR2 YFSETQ. The CDR3 is 15 amino acids. The CDR3 nucleotides are TGCGCCAGCAGGCCTCCGGGACTAGCGGGAGCCGAGCAGTACTTC. Its translation is CASRPPGLAGAEQYF.

The rearrangement joins TRBV2 to TRBJ2-7, with 11 bases identical to TRBD1. Germline values: CDR1 SNHLY, CDR2 FYNNEI. J lost 0 bases, V lost 6 bases, and 13 bases had no gene match. The CDR3 covers 18 residues. CDR3 loop: CASRPPGQGVLSSYEQYF. The CDR3 DNA follows: TGTGCCAGCAGGCCACCGGGACAGGGGGTGCTGAGCTCCTACGAGCAGTACTTC.

The rearrangement joins TRBV2 to TRBJ1-4; 9 nucleotides line up with TRBD1. CDR3 length: 14 amino acids. Germline lookup yields CDR1 SNHLY and CDR2 FYNNEI. The junction had 3 bases not matched to a gene; V was cut back by 4 bases and J by 6 bases. The CDR3 loop reads CASSVQGAYEKLFF. CDR3 nucleotides: TGTGCCAGCAGTGTACAGGGGGCATATGAAAAACTGTTTTTT.

This clone has a single count. The V and J genes are TRBV27 and TRBJ1-2, with D maybe TRBD1 (6 bases). The CDR3 has 14 amino acids. Between the trimmed V and J ends, which lost 5 bases and 5 bases, there was a span of 15 bases. The germline gives CDR1 MNHEY, CDR2 SMNVEV (reference sequence). The CDR3 region has the DNA TGTGCCAGCAGTAGGCAGGGGATTAGTTATGGCTACACCTTC. This gives the protein CASSRQGISYGYTF.

CDR3 loop: CASRQEADQPQHF. The CDR3 DNA sequence: TGTGCCAGCCGTCAGGAGGCGGATCAGCCCCAGCATTTT. This rearrangement joins TRBV6-5 to TRBJ1-5; D call uncertain. V was shortened by 8 bases and J by 5 bases, with 13 bases between the two germline ends. CDR3 size: 13 residues. CDR1 is MNHEY and CDR2 is SVGAGI in the germline V gene.

The J gene is TRBJ1-2, the V gene TRBV19; D remains ambiguous. Germline V gene sequence: CDR1 LNHDA, CDR2 SQIVND (reference sequence). The CDR3 totals 13 residues. The V gene lost 5 bases and the J gene lost 4 bases, with 11 bases spanning the gap. CDR3 bases: TGTGCCAGTAGTCCGGGAACACGCTATGGCTACACCTTC. It encodes CASSPGTRYGYTF.

The chain recombines TRBV6-4 with TRBJ2-2; TRBD2 might be the D (5 bases). This CDR3 comprises 15 residues. In germline, CDR1 is MRHNA, CDR2 SNTAGT. V lost 3 bases and J lost 0, with 8 bases in between. The CDR3 sequence: CASSEAESNTGELFF. The DNA for the CDR3 is TGTGCCAGCAGTGAAGCGGAATCGAACACCGGGGAGCTGTTTTTT.

This chain connects TRBV6-2 or TRBV6-3 to TRBJ1-1; 7 nucleotides agree with TRBD1. V was pared by 2 bases and J by 8 bases, with 5 bases of the junction left unmatched. The CDR3 sequence is 13 residues long. Germline V gives CDR1 MNHEY, CDR2 SVGEGT. CDR3 sequence reads: CASSYRTGGEAFF. CDR3 in DNA: TGTGCCAGCAGTTACCGGACAGGAGGCGAAGCTTTCTTT.

This chain uses TRBV27 with TRBJ1-1, with a possible D match to TRBD1 (5 bases). Germline CDR1 is MNHEY and CDR2 is SMNVEV (reference sequence). V gave up 3 bases and J gave up 6 bases, with 14 bases separating them. The CDR3 totals 14 residues. CDR3 sequence: CASSLYRQTPEAFF. Written as DNA, the CDR3 is TGTGCCAGCAGTTTGTACAGACAGACCCCTGAAGCTTTCTTT.

The J gene is TRBJ1-3, the V gene TRBV5-6; D not certain. The CDR3 totals 13 residues. Germline CDR1 reads SGHDT; CDR2 reads YYEEEE. V was trimmed by 4 bases and J by 9 bases, leaving 14 bases between them. The CDR3 loop reads CASSRWRDRTIYF. The CDR3 nucleotides read TGTGCCAGCAGCCGGTGGAGGGATCGCACCATATATTTT.

This chain links TRBV6-5 with TRBJ1-6; D unresolved. Trimming left V 4 bases short and J 7 bases short, with 8 bases between. Germline CDR1 MNHEY, CDR2 SVGAGI. There are 13 residues in the CDR3. CDR3 region: CASSLRENSPLHF. CDR3 sequence (DNA): TGTGCCAGCAGTTTGAGGGAGAATTCACCCCTCCACTTT.

The chain carries TRBV4-3 and TRBJ1-1, with 9 bases aligning to TRBD1. The length of the CDR3 is 18 residues. Germline trimming cut 0 bases from V and 2 bases from J; bases unmatched to any gene: 10. Germline V CDR1 and CDR2: LGHNA, YSLEER. CDR3 sequence reads: CASSQDGAGTGSNTEAFF. In DNA form, the CDR3 reads TGCGCCAGCAGCCAAGATGGGGCCGGGACAGGGTCTAACACTGAAGCTTTCTTT.

Only a few counts were recorded for this clone. This sequence joins TRBV7-2 and TRBJ2-2, with 14 bases that match TRBD2. Trimming took 0 bases from V and 3 from J; bases not matched to a gene: 6. Germline CDR1 is SGHTA and CDR2 is FQGNSA. The CDR3 runs 19 residues. DNA of the CDR3: TGTGCCAGCAGCTTAGCGCGAAGGGGACTAGCGGGGGACACCGGGGAGCTGTTTTTT. It is translated as CASSLARRGLAGDTGELFF.

The chain has TRBV11-1 and TRBJ2-1; perhaps TRBD2 as D (5 bases). Germline V gene lookup returns CDR1 SGHAT and CDR2 FQDESV (reference sequence). Trimming shortened V by 1 base and J by 10 bases, and 11 bases separated the two germline ends. The CDR3 contains 13 residues. DNA of the CDR3: TGTGCCAGCAGCTTAGGGACTTCACTCGAGCAGTTCTTC. Translating gives CASSLGTSLEQFF.

The J gene is TRBJ2-6, the V gene TRBV7-3; D is possibly TRBD2 (5 bases). The CDR3 runs to 14 residues. Germline lookup yields CDR1 SGHTA and CDR2 FQGTGA. V dropped 3 bases and J dropped 4 bases, with 7 bases sitting between them. CDR3 nucleotide sequence: TGTGCCAGCAGCTTGGGGAGAGGGGCCAACGTCCTGACTTTC. Translation: CASSLGRGANVLTF.

V is TRBV11-3 and J is TRBJ1-1, with D possibly TRBD1 on 6 matching bases. This CDR3 contains 15 residues. The V gene's germline CDR1 is SGHNT and CDR2 YENEEA. With 0 bases removed from V and 4 bases from J, the gap between germline ends came to 12 bases. The CDR3 nucleotides are TGTGCCAGCAGCTTAGATTGGGCGGGGGCCACTGAAGCTTTCTTT. Protein product: CASSLDWAGATEAFF.

The genes are TRBV10-1 and TRBJ2-7; 10 bases are a match to TRBD1. The V segment lost 6 bases and the J segment 4 bases; nucleotides outside the gene matches: 9. This CDR3 is 15 amino acids long. Germline V lookup: CDR1 WNHNN, CDR2 SYGVQD (reference sequence). The CDR3 region is CASRDLRQGAYEQYF. The CDR3 DNA sequence: TGCGCCAGCAGAGACCTCCGACAGGGGGCTTACGAGCAGTACTTC.

This chain uses TRBV10-3 with TRBJ1-6; D is uncertain. Germline CDR1 and CDR2: ENHRY and SYGVKD. The CDR3 runs 16 residues. Trimming removed 0 bases from V and 8 bases from J, with 14 bases in between. In DNA form, the CDR3 reads TGTGCCATCAGTGAGTCCCCGACGGGGTGGGATTCACCCCTCCACTTT. This gives the protein CAISESPTGWDSPLHF.

The chain recombines TRBV4-3 with TRBJ2-7; TRBD2 is a possible D gene (6 bases). V gave up 0 bases and J gave up 5 bases, with 8 bases separating them. Germline CDR1 LGHNA, CDR2 YSLEER. The CDR3 sequence is 13 residues long. As DNA, the CDR3 is TGCGCCAGCAGCCAAGAGGAGGGGAACGAGCAGTACTTC. Encoded protein: CASSQEEGNEQYF.

The chain carries TRBV6-2 or TRBV6-3 and TRBJ1-5, with a weak D call TRBD1 (5 bases). Germline V gene sequence: CDR1 MNHEY, CDR2 SVGEGT. V lost 5 bases and J lost 5, with 13 bases in between. The CDR3 runs 14 residues. The CDR3 sequence: CASSRMGLDQPQHF. CDR3 nucleotide sequence: TGTGCCAGCAGTCGCATGGGGCTGGATCAGCCCCAGCATTTT.

V usage is TRBV9 and J usage is TRBJ2-2; 10 bases map to TRBD2. The CDR3 has 19 residues. The junction had 14 bases not matched to a gene; V was cut back by 1 base and J by 5 bases. Per the germline V gene, CDR1 is SGDLS and CDR2 is YYNGEE. The CDR3 spells CASSVYSLAGVTRTGELFF. The CDR3 DNA reads as TGTGCCAGCAGCGTATATAGCCTAGCGGGAGTCACTAGGACCGGGGAGCTGTTTTTT.

A single count supports this clone. The V gene is TRBV19, the J gene TRBJ2-1; 9 bases fit TRBD2. After removal of 3 bases from V and 7 bases from J, the junction contained 4 bases not matched to a gene. CDR1 and CDR2 (germline): LNHDA, SQIVND (reference sequence). The CDR3 totals 14 residues. CDR3 DNA sequence: TGTGCCAGTAGTATTACCCTAGCGGGGAATGAGCAGTTCTTC. The encoded protein is CASSITLAGNEQFF. Based on the CDR3 plus reference TRBV19 and TRBJ2-1, the full variable domain is DGGITQSPKYLFRKEGQNVTLSCEQNLNHDAMYWYRQDPGQGLRLIYYSQIVNDFQKGDIAEGYSVSREKKESFPLTVTSAQKNPTAFYLCASSITLAGNEQFFGPGTRLTVL.

The rearrangement joins TRBV30 to TRBJ1-2, with D possibly being TRBD1 (5 bases). Looked up from germline, CDR1 is GTSNPN and CDR2 is SVGIG (reference sequence). The CDR3 totals 14 residues. Trimming pared 2 bases from V and 4 bases from J, leaving 14 bases between. CDR3 DNA sequence: TGTGCCTGGAGTATTGGGACTGAAGGCTATGGCTACACCTTC. It translates to CAWSIGTEGYGYTF.

The rearrangement joins TRBV24-1 to TRBJ2-1; 9 bases match TRBD1. J lost 5 bases, V lost 2 bases, and 3 bases had no gene match. CDR1 and CDR2 (germline): KGHDR, SFDVKD. The CDR3 runs 15 residues. This CDR3 is CATSDSRTGDNEQFF. The CDR3 DNA reads TGTGCCACCAGTGATTCTCGGACAGGGGACAATGAGCAGTTCTTC.

The chain recombines TRBV5-4 with TRBJ1-3; 8 nucleotides line up with TRBD1. Germline V gives CDR1 SGHNT, CDR2 YYREEE (reference sequence). V lost 5 bases to trimming and J lost 3 bases; unmatched junction nucleotides: 7. The CDR3 runs 15 residues. The CDR3 here is CASSNLGTGGNTIYF. The CDR3 DNA is TGTGCCAGCAGTAATCTGGGGACAGGTGGAAACACCATATATTTT.